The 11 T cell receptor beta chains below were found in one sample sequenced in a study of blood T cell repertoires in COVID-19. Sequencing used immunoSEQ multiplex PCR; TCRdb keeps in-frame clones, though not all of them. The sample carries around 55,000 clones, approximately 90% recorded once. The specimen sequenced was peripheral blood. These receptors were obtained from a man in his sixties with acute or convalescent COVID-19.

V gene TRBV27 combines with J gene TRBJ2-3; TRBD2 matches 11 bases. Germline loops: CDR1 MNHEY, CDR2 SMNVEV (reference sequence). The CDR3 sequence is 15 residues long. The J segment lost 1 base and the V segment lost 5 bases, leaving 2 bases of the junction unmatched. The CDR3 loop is CASSPGLAGTDTQYF. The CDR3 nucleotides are TGTGCCAGCAGTCCGGGACTAGCGGGCACAGATACGCAGTATTTT.

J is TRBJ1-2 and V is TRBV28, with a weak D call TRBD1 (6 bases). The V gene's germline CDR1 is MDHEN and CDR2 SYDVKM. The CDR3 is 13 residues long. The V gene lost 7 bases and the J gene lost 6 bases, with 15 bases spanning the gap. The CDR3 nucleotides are TGTGCCAGCACCAAACGGCGGGGGCATGGCTACACCTTC. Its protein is CASTKRRGHGYTF.

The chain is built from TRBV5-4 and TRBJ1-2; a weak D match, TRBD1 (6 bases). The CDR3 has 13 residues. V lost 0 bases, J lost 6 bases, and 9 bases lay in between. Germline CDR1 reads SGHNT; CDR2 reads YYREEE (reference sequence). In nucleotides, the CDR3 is TGTGCCAGCAGCTTGGACAGGGTCCATGGCTACACCTTC. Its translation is CASSLDRVHGYTF.

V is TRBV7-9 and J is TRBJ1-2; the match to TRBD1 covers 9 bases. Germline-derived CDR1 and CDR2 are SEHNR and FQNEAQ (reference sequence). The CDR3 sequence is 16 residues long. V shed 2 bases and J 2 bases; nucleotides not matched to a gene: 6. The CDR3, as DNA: TGTGCCAGCAGCTTATCAACCGGGACAGGGAACTATGGCTACACCTTC. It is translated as CASSLSTGTGNYGYTF.

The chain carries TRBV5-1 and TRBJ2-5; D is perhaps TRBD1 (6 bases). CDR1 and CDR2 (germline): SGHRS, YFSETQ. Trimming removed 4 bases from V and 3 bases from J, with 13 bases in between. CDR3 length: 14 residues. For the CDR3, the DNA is TGCGCCAGCAGCCCGCGGGCAGGGGAAGAGACCCAGTACTTC. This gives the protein CASSPRAGEETQYF.

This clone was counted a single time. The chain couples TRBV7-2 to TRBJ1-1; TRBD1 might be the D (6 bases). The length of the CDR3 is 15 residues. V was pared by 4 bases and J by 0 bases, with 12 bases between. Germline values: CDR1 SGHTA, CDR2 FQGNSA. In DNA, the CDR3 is TGTGCCAGCAGCTCAGACAGGACTCTGAACACTGAAGCTTTCTTT. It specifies CASSSDRTLNTEAFF.

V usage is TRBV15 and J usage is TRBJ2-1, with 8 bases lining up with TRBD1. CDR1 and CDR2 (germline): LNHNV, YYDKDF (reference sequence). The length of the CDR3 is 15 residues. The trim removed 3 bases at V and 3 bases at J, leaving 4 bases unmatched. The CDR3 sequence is CATSSKTGVYNEQFF. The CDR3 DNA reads TGTGCCACCAGCAGTAAGACAGGGGTCTACAATGAGCAGTTCTTC.

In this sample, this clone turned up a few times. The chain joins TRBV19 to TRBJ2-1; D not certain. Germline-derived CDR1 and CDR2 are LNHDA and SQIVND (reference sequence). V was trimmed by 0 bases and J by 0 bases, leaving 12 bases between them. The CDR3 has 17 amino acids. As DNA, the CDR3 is TGTGCCAGTAGTATAGATGGTCCTCCCAGCTCCTACAATGAGCAGTTCTTC. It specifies CASSIDGPPSSYNEQFF.

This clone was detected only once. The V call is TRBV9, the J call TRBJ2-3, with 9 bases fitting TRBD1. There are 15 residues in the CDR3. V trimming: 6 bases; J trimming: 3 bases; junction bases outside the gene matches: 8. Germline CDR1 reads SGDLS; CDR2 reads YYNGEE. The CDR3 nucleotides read TGTGCCAGCACGACACAGGGGGCGGGTACAGATACGCAGTATTTT. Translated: CASTTQGAGTDTQYF.

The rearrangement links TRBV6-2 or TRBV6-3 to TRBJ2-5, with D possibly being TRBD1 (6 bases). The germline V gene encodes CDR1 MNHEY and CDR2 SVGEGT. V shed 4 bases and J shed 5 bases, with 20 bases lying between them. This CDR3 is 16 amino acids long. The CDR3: CASSSTGTKGRETQYF. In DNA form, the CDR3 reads TGTGCCAGCAGTTCGACAGGTACCAAAGGGCGGGAGACCCAGTACTTC.

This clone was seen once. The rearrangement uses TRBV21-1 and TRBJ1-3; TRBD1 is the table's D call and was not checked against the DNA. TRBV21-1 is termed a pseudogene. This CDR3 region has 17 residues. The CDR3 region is CASSTKRTGETGNTIYF. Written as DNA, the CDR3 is TGTGCCAGCAGCACCAAACGTACAGGTGAGACTGGAAACACCATATATTTT.